This T cell receptor (beta chain) came from a study of cytomegalovirus exposure and HLA in healthy donors. PCR amplification relied on 60 Vbeta primers (plus 13 Jbeta primers). TCRdb keeps only in-frame clones here, not all; method: immunoSEQ multiplex PCR. The sample shows about 190,000 clones, 75% to 90% of them seen only once. The length of the CDR3 is 14 residues. From germline, CDR1 is SQVTM and CDR2 ANQGSEA. V was clipped by 4 bases and J by 5 bases; unmatched bases: 9. This clone has only one observation. This clonotype originated in a boy between 10 and 17 years old in good health and CMV-seronegative. The sample taken for sequencing was PBMCs. The chain employs TRBV29-1 and TRBJ2-7, with 9 bases aligning to TRBD1. CDR3: CSVVRDRESHEQYF. DNA of the CDR3: TGCAGCGTTGTCCGGGACAGGGAGAGCCACGAGCAGTACTTC.